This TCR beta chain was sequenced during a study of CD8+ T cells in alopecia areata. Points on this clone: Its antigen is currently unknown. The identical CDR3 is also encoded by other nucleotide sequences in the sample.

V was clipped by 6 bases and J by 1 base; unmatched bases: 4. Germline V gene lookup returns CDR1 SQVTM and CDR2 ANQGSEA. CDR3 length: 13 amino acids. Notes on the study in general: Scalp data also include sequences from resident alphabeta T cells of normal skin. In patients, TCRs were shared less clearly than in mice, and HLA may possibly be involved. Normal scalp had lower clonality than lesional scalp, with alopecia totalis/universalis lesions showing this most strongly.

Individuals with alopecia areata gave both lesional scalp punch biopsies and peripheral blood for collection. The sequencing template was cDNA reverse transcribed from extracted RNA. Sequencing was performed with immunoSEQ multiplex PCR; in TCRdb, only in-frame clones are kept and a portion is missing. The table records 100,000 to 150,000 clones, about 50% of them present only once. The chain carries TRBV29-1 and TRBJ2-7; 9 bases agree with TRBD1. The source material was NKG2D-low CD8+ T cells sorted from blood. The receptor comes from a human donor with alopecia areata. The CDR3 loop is CSVTGTGSYEQYF. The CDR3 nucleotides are TGCAGCGTCACCGGGACAGGGTCCTACGAGCAGTACTTC.